This T cell receptor beta chain was recorded in a study of blood T cell repertoires in COVID-19. Study-wide background: Samples of COVID-19 (acute and convalescent) were obtained from the United States, Italy and Spain. T cells, B-cell-depleted T cells, or PBMCs provided the cDNA or gDNA that served as material.

V lost 2 bases and J 0 bases, leaving 11 bases between the germline ends. CDR1 and CDR2 (germline): MNHNY, SVGAGI (reference sequence). The CDR3 totals 16 residues. Original processing methods: For nucleated cells, counts were estimated from reference gene primer amplification. Profiled with immunoSEQ multiplex PCR; TCRdb holds only in-frame clones, not every one. V and J calls plus clone size are reproduced from that table; the DNA served to infer D and trimming. The table has 150,000 to 200,000 clones, about three quarters seen once. The genes are TRBV6-6 and TRBJ1-5; D might be TRBD1 (5 bases). The clonotype comes from a woman between 70 and 85 years old with acute or convalescent COVID-19. Sequences were obtained from peripheral blood. CDR3 in amino acids: CASSYTQGYSNQPQHF. CDR3 sequence (DNA): TGTGCCAGCAGTTACACGCAGGGATATAGCAATCAGCCCCAGCATTTT.